This TCR beta chain was documented in a study of blood T cell repertoires in COVID-19. As for the study in general: From the United States, Italy and Spain came samples of acute and convalescent COVID-19. The analysed material was cDNA or gDNA that came from T cells, B-cell-depleted T cells, or PBMCs.

A single count supports this clone. As processed by the authors: The authors estimated nucleated cell counts from reference gene primer amplification. Repertoires were generated with immunoSEQ multiplex PCR, while TCRdb's copy carries only in-frame clones and drops some. V, J and clone size reflect that table, while D and trimming were determined from the DNA. The table shows tens of thousands of clones, with 82% occurring only once. From germline, CDR1 is LNHNV and CDR2 YYDKDF (reference sequence). CDR3 length: 15 amino acids. V was shortened by 0 bases and J by 0 bases, with 6 bases between the two germline ends.

The sequenced material came from peripheral blood. This clonotype originated in a human donor in a cohort sampled during active COVID-19. This chain links TRBV15 with TRBJ1-5; no clear D. The DNA for the CDR3 is TGTGCCACCAGCAGAGATCGGAGTAGCAATCAGCCCCAGCATTTT. Translated: CATSRDRSSNQPQHF.